This T cell receptor beta chain was sequenced during a study of a mutant IDH1 vaccine in newly diagnosed glioma. At the level of the study: Vaccination began 4-6 weeks post radiotherapy alone, or with temozolomide cycles. Before enrollment, patients got radiotherapy alone, temozolomide alone, or mostly the combination.

This clone was detected once. Its cognate antigen is unknown. V shed 2 bases and J 4 bases; nucleotides not matched to a gene: 8. CDR3 length: 16 residues. In germline, CDR1 is KGHSH, CDR2 LQKENI. Study outcomes and limitations: It seemed that pseudoprogression was not linked to changes in the top peripheral T cell clonotypes.

Time point given: week 47, end of study. A single vaccine dose contained 300 ug of mutant IDH1 20-mer peptide, and topical imiquimod was used with it. The protocol was immunoSEQ multiplex PCR, while the TCRdb copy is restricted to in-frame clones and leaves out a portion. This repertoire shows under 40,000 clones, about nine tenths found once; its top ten account for about 2.2%. The rearrangement uses TRBV18 and TRBJ1-1; 9 nucleotides align to TRBD1. The TCR was taken from a man aged 35 to 55 with glioma. Material: PBMCs, obtained from a glioma patient whose treatment included an IDH1 peptide vaccine. In DNA form, the CDR3 reads TGTGCCAGCTCACCAACCGGGACAGGGCTGGGCACTGAAGCTTTCTTT. It is translated as CASSPTGTGLGTEAFF. The complete variable domain, with remaining parts taken from reference TRBV18 and TRBJ1-1, reads NAGVMQNPRHLVRRRGQEARLRCSPMKGHSHVYWYRQLPEEGLKFMVYLQKENIIDESGMPKERFSAEFPKEGPSILRIQQVVRGDSAAYFCASSPTGTGLGTEAFFGQGTRLTVV.